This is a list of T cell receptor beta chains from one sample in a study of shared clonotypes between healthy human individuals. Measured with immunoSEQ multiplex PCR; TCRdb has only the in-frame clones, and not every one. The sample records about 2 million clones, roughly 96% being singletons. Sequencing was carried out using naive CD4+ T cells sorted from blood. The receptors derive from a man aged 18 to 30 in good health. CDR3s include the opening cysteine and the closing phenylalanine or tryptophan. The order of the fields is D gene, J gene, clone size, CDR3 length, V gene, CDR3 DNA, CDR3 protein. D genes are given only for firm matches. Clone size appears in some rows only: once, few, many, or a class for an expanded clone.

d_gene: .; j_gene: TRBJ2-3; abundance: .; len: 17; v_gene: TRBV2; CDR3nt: TGTGCCAGCAGTGAAACGAGAACCGGGTGGAGCACAGATACGCAGTATTTT; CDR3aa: CASSETRTGWSTDTQYF
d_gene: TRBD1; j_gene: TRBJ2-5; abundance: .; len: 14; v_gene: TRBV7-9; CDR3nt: TGTGCCAGCAGCGTCGGACAGGAGAAAGAGACCCAGTACTTC; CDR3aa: CASSVGQEKETQYF
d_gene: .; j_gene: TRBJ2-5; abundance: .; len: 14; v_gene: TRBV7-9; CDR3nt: TGTGCCAGCAGCTTAGGTTGGTTGGTAGAGACCCAGTACTTC; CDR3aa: CASSLGWLVETQYF
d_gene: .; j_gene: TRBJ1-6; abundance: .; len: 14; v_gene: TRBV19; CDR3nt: TGCGCCAGTAGTAAGGGCCAGGATAATTCACCCCTCCACTTT; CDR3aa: CASSKGQDNSPLHF
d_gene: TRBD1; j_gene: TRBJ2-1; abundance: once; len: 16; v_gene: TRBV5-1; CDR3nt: TGCGCCAGCAGCTGGACAGGGGCTGGGACCTACAATGAGCAGTTCTTC; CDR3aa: CASSWTGAGTYNEQFF
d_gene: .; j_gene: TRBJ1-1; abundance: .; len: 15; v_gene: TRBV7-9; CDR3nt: TGTGCCAGCAGCTTAAGATTCTCGACAAATCTTGAAGCTTTCTTT; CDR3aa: CASSLRFSTNLEAFF
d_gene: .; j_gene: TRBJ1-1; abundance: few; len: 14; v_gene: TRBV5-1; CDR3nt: TGCGCCAGCAGCTTCCCGGGGGGGAACACTGAAGCTTTCTTT; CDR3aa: CASSFPGGNTEAFF
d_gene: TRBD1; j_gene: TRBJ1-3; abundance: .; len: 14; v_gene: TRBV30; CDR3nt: TGTGCCTGGAGTCTACAGGGGCTGGGAAACACCATATATTTT; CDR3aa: CAWSLQGLGNTIYF
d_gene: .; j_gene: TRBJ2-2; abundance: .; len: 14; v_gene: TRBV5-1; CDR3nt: TGCGCCAGCAGCTTTCTCATCGGGCCCGGGGAGCTGTTTTTT; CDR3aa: CASSFLIGPGELFF
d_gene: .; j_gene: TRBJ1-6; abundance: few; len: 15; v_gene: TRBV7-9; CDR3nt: TGTGCCAGCAGCTTAACGGGAGACAGTAATTCACCCCTCCACTTT; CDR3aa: CASSLTGDSNSPLHF
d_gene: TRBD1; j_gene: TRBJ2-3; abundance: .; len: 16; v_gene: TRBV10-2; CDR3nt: TGCGCCAGCAGTCGACAGGGCGCAACTAGCACAGATACGCAGTATTTT; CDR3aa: CASSRQGATSTDTQYF
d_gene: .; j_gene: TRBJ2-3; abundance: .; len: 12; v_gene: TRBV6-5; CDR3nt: TGTGCCAGCAGTTACTCAAGAGATACGCAGTATTTT; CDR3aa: CASSYSRDTQYF
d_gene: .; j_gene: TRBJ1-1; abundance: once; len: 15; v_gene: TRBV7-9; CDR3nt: TGTGCCAGCAGCTTCGTACAGGGAATAGAGTCTGAAGCTTTCTTT; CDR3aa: CASSFVQGIESEAFF
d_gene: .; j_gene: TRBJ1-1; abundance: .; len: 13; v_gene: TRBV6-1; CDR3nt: TGTGCCAGCAGTCTGCGAAGGGACACTGAAGCTTTCTTT; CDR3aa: CASSLRRDTEAFF
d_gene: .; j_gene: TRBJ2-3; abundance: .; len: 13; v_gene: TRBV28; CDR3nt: TGTGCCAGCAGTCCCGGGCCCACAGATACGCAGTATTTT; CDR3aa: CASSPGPTDTQYF
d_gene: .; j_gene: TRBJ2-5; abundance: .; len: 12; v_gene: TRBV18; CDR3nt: TGTGCCAGCTCACCCGAGAAAGAGACCCAGTACTTC; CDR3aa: CASSPEKETQYF
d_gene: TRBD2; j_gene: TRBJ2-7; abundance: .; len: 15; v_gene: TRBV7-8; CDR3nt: TGTGCCAGCAGCTTAGGGGGGACTAGCCTCTACGAGCAGTACTTC; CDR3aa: CASSLGGTSLYEQYF
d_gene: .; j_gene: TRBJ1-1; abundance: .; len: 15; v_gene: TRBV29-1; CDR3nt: TGCAGCGTTAAGGCCCTAGGAGGGGGGAACACTGAAGCTTTCTTT; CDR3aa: CSVKALGGGNTEAFF
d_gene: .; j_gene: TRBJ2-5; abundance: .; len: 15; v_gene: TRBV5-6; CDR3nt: TGTGCCAGCAGCGTAAGACTAGTGTCTCAGGAGACCCAGTACTTC; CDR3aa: CASSVRLVSQETQYF
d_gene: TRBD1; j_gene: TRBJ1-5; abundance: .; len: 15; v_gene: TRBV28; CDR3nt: TGTGCCAGCAACCTTCCCGGGACAGGGGCGGGGCCCCAGCATTTT; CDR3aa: CASNLPGTGAGPQHF
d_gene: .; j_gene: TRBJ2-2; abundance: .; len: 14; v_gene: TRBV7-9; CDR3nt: TGTGCCAGCAGCCCTTATTCGAACACCGGGGAGCTGTTTTTT; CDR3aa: CASSPYSNTGELFF
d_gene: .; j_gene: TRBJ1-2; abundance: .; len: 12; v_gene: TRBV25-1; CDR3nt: TGTGCCAGCAGTGAAAGTGCCTATGGCTACACCTTC; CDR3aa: CASSESAYGYTF
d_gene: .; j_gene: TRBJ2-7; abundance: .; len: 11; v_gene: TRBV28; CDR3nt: TGTGCCAGCAGTTCCCCTTACGAGCAGTACTTC; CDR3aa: CASSSPYEQYF
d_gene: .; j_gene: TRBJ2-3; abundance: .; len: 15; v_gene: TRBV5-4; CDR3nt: TGTGCCTCCCGGGCGCAAGCCCCTAGCACAGATACGCAGTATTTT; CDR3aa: CASRAQAPSTDTQYF
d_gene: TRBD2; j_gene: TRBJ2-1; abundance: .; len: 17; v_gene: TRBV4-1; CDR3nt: TGCGCCAGCAGCCAAGGGACTAGCGGGGGGGTTTACAATGAGCAGTTCTTC; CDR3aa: CASSQGTSGGVYNEQFF
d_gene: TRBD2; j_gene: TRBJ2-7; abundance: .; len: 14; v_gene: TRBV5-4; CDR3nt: TGTGCCAGCAGCTTGGCCGGGACTAGTGAGGCGCAGTACTTC; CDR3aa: CASSLAGTSEAQYF
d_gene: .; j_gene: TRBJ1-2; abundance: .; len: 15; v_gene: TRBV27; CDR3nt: TGTGCCAGCAGTTACGGACCGTTAGCTAACTATGGCTACACCTTC; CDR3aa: CASSYGPLANYGYTF
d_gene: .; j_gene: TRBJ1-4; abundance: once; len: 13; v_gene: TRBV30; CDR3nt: TGTGCCTGGACGTCGTCAGGGGAGGCAAAACTGTTTTTT; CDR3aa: CAWTSSGEAKLFF
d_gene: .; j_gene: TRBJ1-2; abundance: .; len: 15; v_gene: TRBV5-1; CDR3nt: TGCGCCAGCAGCCCAGGAGGCGGCTCAAACTATGGCTACACCTTC; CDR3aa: CASSPGGGSNYGYTF
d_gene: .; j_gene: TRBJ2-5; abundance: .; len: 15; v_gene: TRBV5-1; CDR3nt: TGCGCCAGCAGCTTGGAGGGTAGGGGGCAAGAGACCCAGTACTTC; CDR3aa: CASSLEGRGQETQYF
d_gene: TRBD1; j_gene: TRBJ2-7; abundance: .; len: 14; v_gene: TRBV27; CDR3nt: TGTGCCAGCAGGCGGACAGGGGGTTCCTACGAGCAGTACTTC; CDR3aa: CASRRTGGSYEQYF
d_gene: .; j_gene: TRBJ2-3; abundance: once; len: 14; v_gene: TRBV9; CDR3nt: TGTGCCAGCAGCGTAGCTCGGGCCACAGATACGCAGTATTTT; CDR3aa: CASSVARATDTQYF
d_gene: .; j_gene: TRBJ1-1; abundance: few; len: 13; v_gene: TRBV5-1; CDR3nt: TGCGCCAGCAGCTTGGACAGAAACACTGAAGCTTTCTTT; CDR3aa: CASSLDRNTEAFF
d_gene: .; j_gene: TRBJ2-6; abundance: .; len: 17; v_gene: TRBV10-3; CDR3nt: TGTGCCATCACCGCAGGACTTATCGGTTCTGGGGCCAACGTCCTGACTTTC; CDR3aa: CAITAGLIGSGANVLTF
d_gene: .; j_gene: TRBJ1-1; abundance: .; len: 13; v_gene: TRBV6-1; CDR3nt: TGTGCCAGCAGTGAAGTACGGAACACTGAAGCTTTCTTT; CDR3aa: CASSEVRNTEAFF
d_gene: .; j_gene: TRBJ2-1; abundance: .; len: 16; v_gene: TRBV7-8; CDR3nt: TGTGCCAGCAGCTTGGCGGGCGGGACTTTTTACAATGAGCAGTTCTTC; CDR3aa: CASSLAGGTFYNEQFF
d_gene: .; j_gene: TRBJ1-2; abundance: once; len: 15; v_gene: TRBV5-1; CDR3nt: TGCGCCAGCAGCCCGGAGGGCGGGAATTTCAGGGGCTACACCTTC; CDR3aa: CASSPEGGNFRGYTF
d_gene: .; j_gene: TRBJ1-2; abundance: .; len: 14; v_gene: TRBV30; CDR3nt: TGTGCCTGGAGCCGGACAGCCCTGAACTATGGCTACACCTTC; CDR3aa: CAWSRTALNYGYTF
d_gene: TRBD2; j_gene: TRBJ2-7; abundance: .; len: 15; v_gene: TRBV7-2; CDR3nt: TGTGCCAGCGGTTCCCAAGCGGGAGGGTCGTACGAGCAGTACTTC; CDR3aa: CASGSQAGGSYEQYF
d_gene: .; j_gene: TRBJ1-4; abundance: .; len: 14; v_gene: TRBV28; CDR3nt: TGTGCCAGCAGACCGCCTCAGGAACGGGAAAAACTGTTTTTT; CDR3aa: CASRPPQEREKLFF
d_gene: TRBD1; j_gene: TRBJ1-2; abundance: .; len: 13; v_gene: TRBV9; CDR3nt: TGTGCCAGCGTCGCGACAGGGGGAGTAAGCTACACCTTC; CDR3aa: CASVATGGVSYTF
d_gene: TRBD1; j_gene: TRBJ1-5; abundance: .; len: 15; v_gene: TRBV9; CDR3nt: TGTGCCAGCAGCCCGGGACAGAATAGCAATCAGCCCCAGCATTTT; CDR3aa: CASSPGQNSNQPQHF
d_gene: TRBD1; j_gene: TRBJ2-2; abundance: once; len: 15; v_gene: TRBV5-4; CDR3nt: TGTGCCAGCAGCTTGGGGACAGGAGACACCGGGGAGCTGTTTTTT; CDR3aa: CASSLGTGDTGELFF
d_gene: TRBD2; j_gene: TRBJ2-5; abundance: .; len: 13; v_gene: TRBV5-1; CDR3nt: TGCGCCAGCAGCCGCGGGAGGTTCGAGACCCAGTACTTC; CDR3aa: CASSRGRFETQYF
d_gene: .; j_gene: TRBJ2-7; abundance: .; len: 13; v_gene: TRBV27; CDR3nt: TGTGCCAGCAGTTTAGGCCAGGGAAGTGTGCAGTACTTC; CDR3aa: CASSLGQGSVQYF
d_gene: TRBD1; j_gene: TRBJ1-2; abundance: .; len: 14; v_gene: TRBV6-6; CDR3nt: TGTGCCACCCTGACCGGGACAGGAAACTATGGCTACACCTTC; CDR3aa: CATLTGTGNYGYTF
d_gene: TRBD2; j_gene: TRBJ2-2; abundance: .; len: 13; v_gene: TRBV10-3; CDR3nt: TGTGCCATCAGCGTCGGGGGGACCGGGGAGCTGTTTTTT; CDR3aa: CAISVGGTGELFF
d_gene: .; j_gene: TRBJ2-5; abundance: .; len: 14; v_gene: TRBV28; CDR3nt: TGTGCCAGTCTCCCTTTAGGGCTAGGGGAGACCCAGTACTTC; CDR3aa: CASLPLGLGETQYF
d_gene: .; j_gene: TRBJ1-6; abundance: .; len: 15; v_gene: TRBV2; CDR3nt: TGTGCCAGCAGAACCTACGACAGTAGGTACTCACCCCTCCACTTT; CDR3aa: CASRTYDSRYSPLHF